This passage covers 23 T cell receptor beta chains from one sample sequenced in a study of blood T cell repertoires in COVID-19. Produced via immunoSEQ multiplex PCR; TCRdb's table is partial and in-frame only. The sample lists under 400,000 clones; roughly 89% were seen once. Sequenced material: peripheral blood. The receptors were sampled from a man between 18 and 35 years old with active or convalescent COVID-19.

The V call is TRBV19, the J call TRBJ2-1; 12 bases align to TRBD2. CDR3 length: 17 residues. The J segment lost 7 bases and the V segment lost 3 bases, leaving 10 bases of the junction unmatched. Germline V lookup: CDR1 LNHDA, CDR2 SQIVND (reference sequence). CDR3 region: CASSIPRLAGVGNEQFF. The CDR3 DNA follows: TGTGCCAGTAGTATCCCTCGACTAGCGGGGGTTGGGAATGAGCAGTTCTTC.

The rearrangement uses TRBV11-2 and TRBJ2-5; TRBD2 is a possible D gene (6 bases). V shed 0 bases and J shed 9 bases, with 8 bases lying between them. Germline assignment: CDR1 SGHAT and CDR2 FQNNGV. The CDR3 runs to 12 residues. The CDR3 region has the DNA TGTGCCAGCAGCTTAGATTGGGGGGCCCAGTACTTC. As protein: CASSLDWGAQYF. Supplemented by reference TRBV11-2 and TRBJ2-5, the full variable domain reads EAGVAQSPRYKIIEKRQSVAFWCNPISGHATLYWYQQILGQGPKLLIQFQNNGVVDDSQLPKDRFSAERLKGVDSTLKIQPAKLEDSAVYLCASSLDWGAQYFGPGTRLLVL.

V and J are TRBV28 and TRBJ2-3; D is possibly TRBD1 (6 bases). The germline V and J ends were trimmed by 4 bases and 4 bases, with 18 bases remaining between them. CDR3 length: 16 amino acids. CDR1 is MDHEN, CDR2 SYDVKM, per germline. The CDR3 region is CASSSPRDNGADTQYF. The CDR3 bases are TGTGCCAGCAGTTCCCCCCGGGACAACGGAGCAGATACGCAGTATTTT.

The chain employs TRBV7-3 and TRBJ2-3; D possibly corresponds to TRBD1 (6 bases). V lost 5 bases, J lost 3 bases, and 15 bases lay in between. Germline V gives CDR1 SGHTA, CDR2 FQGTGA. This CDR3 has 15 amino acids. CDR3 in amino acids: CASSVQGRETDTQYF. The DNA of the CDR3 is TGTGCCAGCAGCGTACAGGGTCGAGAAACAGATACGCAGTATTTT.

This chain connects TRBV30 to TRBJ1-2, with D perhaps TRBD1 (5 bases). Germline V gives CDR1 GTSNPN, CDR2 SVGIG (reference sequence). Trimming pared 8 bases from V and 8 bases from J, leaving 18 bases between. The CDR3 totals 12 residues. The CDR3 loop reads CAEAGGALGYTF. The CDR3 nucleotides read TGTGCCGAAGCCGGAGGGGCGCTAGGCTACACCTTC.

A word on this clone: Other DNA sequences in this sample translate to the same CDR3. V and J are TRBV19 and TRBJ2-1; possibly TRBD1 for D (6 bases). The CDR3 loop spans 13 amino acids. V was clipped by 3 bases and J by 7 bases, with 10 bases between them. Germline assignment: CDR1 LNHDA and CDR2 SQIVND (reference sequence). CDR3: CASSISGVNEQFF. The CDR3 nucleotides are TGTGCCAGTAGTATCTCAGGGGTAAATGAGCAGTTCTTC.

This chain uses TRBV10-3 with TRBJ1-1; D is undetermined. Per germline, CDR1 ENHRY and CDR2 SYGVKD. This CDR3 comprises 14 residues. V gave up 5 bases and J gave up 5 bases, with 15 bases separating them. This CDR3 reads CAISLAEGLTEAFF. As DNA, the CDR3 is TGTGCCATCAGTTTGGCGGAGGGTTTAACTGAAGCTTTCTTT.

The chain has TRBV12-3 or TRBV12-4 and TRBJ2-1; a weak D match, TRBD1 (5 bases). CDR3 size: 13 residues. Trimming cost V 6 bases and J 14 bases, with 20 bases left between them. The CDR3: CASSLPVGPREFF. As DNA, the CDR3 is TGTGCCAGCAGCCTCCCGGTGGGCCCCAGGGAGTTCTTC.

V usage is TRBV28 and J usage is TRBJ1-1, with 9 positions matching TRBD1. This CDR3 is built from 14 residues. The ends lost 5 bases at V and 4 bases at J; junction bases unmatched: 5. CDR1 and CDR2 from the germline V gene are MDHEN and SYDVKM. The CDR3 is CASSPGQGSTEAFF. The CDR3 bases are TGTGCCAGCAGTCCCGGACAGGGGTCCACTGAAGCTTTCTTT.

This sequence joins TRBV7-9 and TRBJ1-6; D possibly corresponds to TRBD1 (5 bases). Deletions cut 5 bases from V and 6 bases from J, with 14 bases between. The CDR3 is made up of 15 amino acids. Germline CDR1 is SEHNR and CDR2 is FQNEAQ (reference sequence). The CDR3 sequence: CASSPREGSNSPLHF. The CDR3 DNA reads as TGTGCCAGCAGCCCCAGGGAGGGGTCTAATTCACCCCTCCACTTT.

V and J are TRBV30 and TRBJ2-7; 14 bases map to TRBD2. Germline CDR1 reads GTSNPN; CDR2 reads SVGIG (reference sequence). This CDR3 has 14 amino acids. V lost 3 bases to trimming and J lost 4 bases; unmatched junction nucleotides: 2. CDR3 region: CAWSGTSGRYEQYF. The CDR3 DNA sequence: TGTGCCTGGAGCGGGACTAGCGGGAGATACGAGCAGTACTTC.

This clone came up a few times. This sample also contains other DNA sequences that code for the same CDR3. The chain is built from TRBV18 and TRBJ2-7, with D perhaps TRBD2 (5 bases). V gave up 1 base and J gave up 5 bases, with 6 bases separating them. Germline CDR1 and CDR2: KGHSH and LQKENI. The CDR3 spans 12 residues. Written as DNA, the CDR3 is TGTGCCAGCTCACCACAGAGGGACGAGCAGTACTTC. Translation gives CASSPQRDEQYF.

The rearrangement uses TRBV4-1 and TRBJ1-2; TRBD1 matches at 7 bases. Germline CDR1 is MGHRA and CDR2 is YSYEKL. V was pared by 1 base and J by 2 bases, with 10 bases of the junction left unmatched. CDR3 length equals 17 residues. Written as DNA, the CDR3 is TGCGCCAGCAGCCAAGTAGGGACAGATGTCACGAACTATGGCTACACCTTC. This sequence encodes CASSQVGTDVTNYGYTF.

The J gene is TRBJ2-1, the V gene TRBV4-3; maybe TRBD2 (5 bases). There are 15 residues in the CDR3. Germline loops: CDR1 LGHNA, CDR2 YSLEER. V lost 0 bases to trimming and J lost 1 base, with 7 bases between them. The chain's CDR3 is CASSQEGRSYNEQFF. CDR3 in DNA: TGCGCCAGCAGCCAAGAGGGGAGATCCTACAATGAGCAGTTCTTC.

The chain combines TRBV18 with TRBJ1-6, with TRBD1 matching over 9 bases. CDR1 is KGHSH, CDR2 LQKENI, per germline. V lost 3 bases and J lost 7; bases outside the gene matches: 7. CDR3 length equals 16 residues. CDR3 sequence: CASSPLTGGANSPLHF. The CDR3 DNA reads TGTGCCAGCTCACCTCTTACAGGGGGCGCGAATTCACCCCTCCACTTT. Full variable domain (remainder filled in from reference TRBV18 and TRBJ1-6): NAGVMQNPRHLVRRRGQEARLRCSPMKGHSHVYWYRQLPEEGLKFMVYLQKENIIDESGMPKERFSAEFPKEGPSILRIQQVVRGDSAAYFCASSPLTGGANSPLHFGNGTRLTVT.

A single count supports this clone. V is TRBV6-1 and J is TRBJ2-2; D call uncertain. The germline V gene encodes CDR1 MNHNS and CDR2 SASEGT. The CDR3 extends over 17 amino acids. Trimming took 1 base from V and 1 from J, leaving 13 bases between them. Here the CDR3 DNA reads TGTGCCAGCAGTGAAGGTCTTCTGAGTGGGAACACCGGGGAGCTGTTTTTT. Its translation is CASSEGLLSGNTGELFF.

This rearrangement joins TRBV28 to TRBJ2-1; TRBD2 matches 7 bases. Per germline, CDR1 MDHEN and CDR2 SYDVKM. Trimming removed 6 bases from V and 0 bases from J; junction bases left unmatched: 8. There are 16 residues in the CDR3. CDR3 residues: CASSPSGGSSYNEQFF. CDR3 bases: TGTGCCAGCAGCCCAAGTGGCGGGAGCTCCTACAATGAGCAGTTCTTC.

The V call is TRBV16, the J call TRBJ2-3, with D maybe TRBD1 (8 bases). Germline V CDR1 and CDR2: KGHSY, FQNENV. V lost 2 bases, J lost 3 bases, and 15 bases lay in between. There are 16 residues in the CDR3. CDR3 sequence reads: CASSQGRDRLTDTQYF. CDR3 in DNA: TGTGCCAGCAGCCAAGGGAGGGACAGGTTAACAGATACGCAGTATTTT. Drawing the rest from reference TRBV16 and TRBJ2-3, the complete variable domain is GEEVAQTPKHLVRGEGQKAKLYCAPIKGHSYVFWYQQVLKNEFKFLISFQNENVFDETGMPKERFSAKCLPNSPCSLEIQATKLEDSAVYFCASSQGRDRLTDTQYFGPGTRLTVL.

This clone was seen only once. The chain carries TRBV7-2 and TRBJ1-6; D possibly corresponds to TRBD1 (5 bases). Germline CDR1 and CDR2: SGHTA and FQGNSA. The CDR3 has 15 residues. Trimming took 7 bases from V and 2 from J, leaving 12 bases between them. CDR3 in DNA: TGTGCCAGCACCTGGGGGGGAACCTATAATTCACCCCTCCACTTT. Translated, it gives CASTWGGTYNSPLHF. Variable domain in full (rest from reference TRBV7-2 and TRBJ1-6): GAGVSQSPSNKVTEKGKDVELRCDPISGHTALYWYRQSLGQGLEFLIYFQGNSAPDKSGLPSDRFSAERTGGSVSTLTIQRTQQEDSAVYLCASTWGGTYNSPLHFGNGTRLTVT.

As DNA, the CDR3 is TGTGCCAGCAGTTTGGACAGGGGCGACGAGCAGTACTTC. Amino acids: CASSLDRGDEQYF. The V and J genes are TRBV6-4 and TRBJ2-7; TRBD1 agrees at 9 bases. V dropped 5 bases and J dropped 5; count of bases not matched to a gene: 4. Germline V gene lookup returns CDR1 MRHNA and CDR2 SNTAGT. The CDR3 has 13 residues.

The chain uses TRBV7-2 and TRBJ1-3, with D perhaps matching TRBD1 (5 bases). The V end was cut by 0 bases, the J end by 0 bases, with 9 bases between. CDR1 is SGHTA and CDR2 is FQGNSA in the germline V gene. This CDR3 is built from 16 residues. This CDR3 reads CASSLATANSGNTIYF. The CDR3 region has the DNA TGTGCCAGCAGCTTAGCGACAGCGAACTCTGGAAACACCATATATTTT.

This clone appeared a single time. The chain couples TRBV28 to TRBJ1-1; 7 bases are a match to TRBD1. The CDR3 length is 14 residues. Trimming cost V 6 bases and J 5 bases; bases outside gene matches: 9. CDR1 is MDHEN and CDR2 is SYDVKM in the germline V gene. The CDR3 spells CASSQGGKGTEAFF. CDR3 DNA sequence: TGTGCCAGCAGCCAGGGGGGTAAGGGTACTGAAGCTTTCTTT.

V gene TRBV11-2 combines with J gene TRBJ2-7, with 7 positions matching TRBD1. The germline V gene has CDR1 SGHAT and CDR2 FQNNGV. V trimming: 4 bases; J trimming: 4 bases; junction bases outside the gene matches: 7. This CDR3 has 14 amino acids. This chain's CDR3 is CASSSGTEIYEQYF. The DNA of the CDR3 is TGTGCCAGCAGCTCAGGGACAGAGATTTACGAGCAGTACTTC. Complete variable domain (other parts from reference TRBV11-2 and TRBJ2-7): EAGVAQSPRYKIIEKRQSVAFWCNPISGHATLYWYQQILGQGPKLLIQFQNNGVVDDSQLPKDRFSAERLKGVDSTLKIQPAKLEDSAVYLCASSSGTEIYEQYFGPGTRLTVT.